This T cell receptor (beta chain) is from a study of human T cells and chemical hapten exposure. Across the whole study: Sensitization employed 2% DPC on approximately 2 cm by approximately 2 cm of upper inner arm skin.

Study processing details: TCRs per sample had a median of about 100,000 and ranged from about 23,224 to 750,000. TCRdb ran MiXCR on the RACE reads and lists one entry per CDR3 protein. These V and J calls are TCRdb output, not the study's own analysis. The top ten clones hold about 8% of a sample with 300,000 to 350,000 distinct CDR3 sequences, around 7% of them seen once. Time point defined: patch test 1, 2 weeks after DPC sensitization. This sample's treatment: therapeutic diphenylcyclopropenone sensitization with weekly scalp DPC. The drawing of blood occurred before each patch test was applied. In germline, CDR1 is SGHVS, CDR2 FQNEAQ. Losses at the gene ends were 2 bases for V and 1 base for J; bases not matched to a gene: 4. The CDR3 covers 16 residues.

The receptor was isolated from a woman between 18 and 29 years old with alopecia areata. Some clones in this sample may be carry-over from other donors' samples. This specimen was whole blood, taken in connection with sensitization to the hapten diphenylcyclopropenone (DPC). The V gene is TRBV7-8, the J gene TRBJ2-5; 10 positions agree with TRBD2. CDR3 DNA: TGTGCCAGCAGCTTACTAGCGGGGGCCCTCCAAGAGACCCAGTACTTC. Encoded protein: CASSLLAGALQETQYF.